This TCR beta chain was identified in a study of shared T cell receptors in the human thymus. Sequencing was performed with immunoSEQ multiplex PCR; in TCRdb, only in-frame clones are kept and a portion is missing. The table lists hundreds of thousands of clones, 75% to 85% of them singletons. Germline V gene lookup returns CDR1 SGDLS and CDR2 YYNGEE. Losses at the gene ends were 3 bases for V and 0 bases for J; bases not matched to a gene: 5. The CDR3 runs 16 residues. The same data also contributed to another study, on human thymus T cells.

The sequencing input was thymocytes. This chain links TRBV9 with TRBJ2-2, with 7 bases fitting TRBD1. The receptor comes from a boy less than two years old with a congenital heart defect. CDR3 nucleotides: TGTGCCAGCAGCGGGGGGCAGGGGGCGAACACCGGGGAGCTGTTTTTT. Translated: CASSGGQGANTGELFF.